This T cell receptor (beta chain) derives from a study of T cell therapy after organ transplantation (dated by TCRdb to about 2019). Context from the whole study: Autologous CMV-specific T cells, expanded in vitro for about 14 days with a peptide pool of 30 HLA class I and II CMV epitopes, were used as therapy products. Patients were given up to 6 doses of T cells at 2-week intervals and were followed for roughly seven months after finishing therapy. About 80% of the ten patients were classed as clinical responders and two as nonresponders. The median number of CMV-specific T cells given to patients was 1.92 x 10^8, delivered over 2 to 6 intravenous infusions. Short-term post-therapy blood samples were obtained 4 to 8 weeks after therapy was completed. A follow-up TRBV repertoire analysis was performed on an open-label phase I trial of autologous CMV-specific adoptive T cell therapy in solid-organ transplant recipients. Of the approximately eleven patients, only 7 or 8 had long-term post-therapy samples available.

With respect to this clone: It lacks a known antigen. Base qualities were left out, and no much larger clone turns up one base away.

What the time point label conveys for this sample: 4-8 weeks after completion of therapy. The patients had received solid-organ transplants and had cytomegalovirus that was drug-resistant/recurrent. Some ten trial participants were chosen for repertoire analysis on the basis of the availability of post-therapy peripheral blood mononuclear cells. Viable CD3+CD8+CD4- lymphocytes were isolated from PBMCs by sorting on a BD FACSAria III. The Qiagen DNeasy Kit was used to extract genomic DNA from sorted cells. What the authors observed across the whole study: Fold change in CD8 clonality after therapy inversely correlated with pretherapy clonality, suggesting less biased repertoires were more receptive to remodeling. Reconstitution after therapy appeared to involve both transferred clonotypes and endogenous clonotypes that were not detected in the therapy products. Few detected expansions in nonresponders may reflect reduced sample coverage from poor CD8+ T cell yield. Nonresponders showed marked pretherapy clonal expansions with minimal repertoire change after therapy. Because the cohort was small, confounders such as concurrent antirejection and antiviral medications could not be assessed.

Using the immunoSEQ two-step, bias-controlled multiplex PCR assay, TRB CDR3 regions were amplified from genomic DNA. An Illumina NextSeq 500 was used to sequence the CDR3 libraries. In the authors' own workflow: The immunoSEQ Analyzer platform was used for the initial alignment and bioinformatics, which included bias normalization against synthetic CDR3 analogs. V, D and J genes were annotated according to IMGT database definitions. For further TRBV analyses, VDJtools version 1.1.10 and the R package tcR version 2.2.1.11 were used with default settings. For the GLIPH analysis, version 1.0 was run with default settings. To test for significant clonotype frequency changes in CDR3 sequences with at least 5 reads, a 2-sided binomial test with Benjamini-Hochberg correction (alpha = 0.01) was used. As stored in TCRdb, this immuneACCESS dataset retains in-frame rearrangements with V and J assigned. A fraction of the clones does not appear; measured against another copy, unresolved V genes explain less than half of the discrepancy, and the remainder lacks a known reason. The V and J calls and the clone size are those of that table, but D and trimming were determined from the DNA. The sample has approximately 20,000 clones on record, around 81% of them singletons. The ten largest clones add up to 9.2% of the sample.

As encoded in the germline V gene, CDR1 is SQVTM while CDR2 is ANQGSEA. The V and J ends are trimmed by 6 bases and 3 bases, leaving 11 bases between them. The CDR3 spans 12 residues, from the cysteine through the phenylalanine. The retained sequence is limited to the CDR3, 36 bases, with the frame set at the first base. The chain couples TRBV29-1 to TRBJ1-2; no D segment can be confidently identified. The material was CD8+ T cells from blood, obtained after autologous CMV-specific T cell therapy. This sequence originates from a human patient who had received a solid organ transplant and had CMV disease. Some T cells present after a transplant may be cells of the graft donor. The CDR3 region has the sequence CSVIGHHYGYTF. The sequenced DNA: TGCAGCGTCATAGGCCATCACTATGGCTACACCTTC.